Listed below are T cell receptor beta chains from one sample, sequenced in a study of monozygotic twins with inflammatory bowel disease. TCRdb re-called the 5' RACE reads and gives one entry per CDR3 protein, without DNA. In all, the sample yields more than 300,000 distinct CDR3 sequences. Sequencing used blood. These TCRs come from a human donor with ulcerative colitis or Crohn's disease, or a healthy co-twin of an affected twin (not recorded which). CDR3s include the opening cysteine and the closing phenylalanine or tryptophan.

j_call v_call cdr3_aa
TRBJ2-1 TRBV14 CASSPGGGYNEQFF
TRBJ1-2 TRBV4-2 CASSPNHRGQEGYTF
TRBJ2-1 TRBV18 CASSPVSGSFHEQFF
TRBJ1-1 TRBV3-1 CASSRTGGNTEAFF
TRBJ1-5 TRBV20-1 CSAPGPNQPQHF
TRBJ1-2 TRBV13 CASSRQTGGLANYGYTF
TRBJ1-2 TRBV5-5 CASSPQVGRDFYGYTF
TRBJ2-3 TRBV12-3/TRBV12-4 CASRLAGTYNTQYF
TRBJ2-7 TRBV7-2 CASSLLVRDRVSEQYF
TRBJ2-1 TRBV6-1 CASSISGSEGNEQFF
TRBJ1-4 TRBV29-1 CSVVDRENEKLFF
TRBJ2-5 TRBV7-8 CASSLEPLDLQETQYF
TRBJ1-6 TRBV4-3 CASSQDVSGGGSPLHF
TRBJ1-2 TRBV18 CASSPTSGFRGYTF
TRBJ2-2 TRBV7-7 CASSQTGRELFF
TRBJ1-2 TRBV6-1 CASRESAQNYYGYTF
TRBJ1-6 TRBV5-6 CASSLEGTGGSFYNSPLHF
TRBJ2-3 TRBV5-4 CASSLRDYTDTQYF
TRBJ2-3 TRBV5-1 CASRRETSTDTQYF
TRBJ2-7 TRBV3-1 CASSTRQGVVNEQYF
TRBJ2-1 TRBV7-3 CASSLGPGERRFNEQFF
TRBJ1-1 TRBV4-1 CASSQEAGMNTEAFF
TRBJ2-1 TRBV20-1 CSAGHRDRGNEQFF
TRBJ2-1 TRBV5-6 CASSSAARGVYNEQFF
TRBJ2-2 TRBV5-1 CASSLQQGARGTGELFF
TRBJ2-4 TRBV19 CASSGDRDSSKNIQYF
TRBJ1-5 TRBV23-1 CASRGTRPNQPQHF
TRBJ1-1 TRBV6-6 CASSLISGNTEAFF
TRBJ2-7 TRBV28 CASHPHGTGSYEQYF
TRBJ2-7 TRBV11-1 CASSLAQGLAGVPIESSYEQYF
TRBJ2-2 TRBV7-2 CASSRSRDRRFGELFF
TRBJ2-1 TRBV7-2 CASSLAPGTTNNEQFF
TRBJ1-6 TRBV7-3 CASSLDGGYNSPLHF
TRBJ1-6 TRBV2 CASREYNSPLHF
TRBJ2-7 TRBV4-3 CASSQPPGQVIHEQYF
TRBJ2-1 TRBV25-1 CASSAGTSGRDYNEQFF